This TCR beta chain was sequenced for a study of response to subunit inactivated influenza vaccine. Study-level findings and limits: It was suggested by the authors that few new T cells are recruited by each seasonal influenza vaccination.

Trimming pared 3 bases from V and 3 bases from J, leaving 17 bases between. The CDR3 is 16 amino acids. TCRdb analysed the RT-PCR reads with MiXCR anew, one entry per CDR3 protein. This table has roughly 500,000 distinct CDR3 sequences, approximately 20% appearing once. Comment on this clonotype: The antigen is undetermined.

This sample also appeared in a second study, on T cells expressing NK-cell markers. That investigation notes: The cDNA for TCR beta came from 5'RACE template switching with UMIs.

Specimen: CD4+ T cells sorted from PBMCs, collected 12 days after vaccination. The genes are TRBV12-3 or TRBV12-4 and TRBJ1-2; D uncertain. The TCR originated in a man in his fifties who received an inactivated influenza vaccine. CDR3 loop: CASSLVLARPYYGYTF. The CDR3 nucleotides read TGTGCCAGCAGTTTGGTGTTGGCTAGGCCTTACTATGGCTACACCTTC.